What follows are 24 T cell receptor beta chains derived from one specimen sequenced in a study of blood T cell repertoires in COVID-19. Repertoires were generated with immunoSEQ multiplex PCR, while TCRdb's copy carries only in-frame clones and drops some. The sample lists tens of thousands of clones; 88% were seen once. The sample consisted of peripheral blood. The receptors originated from a human donor in a cohort sampled during active COVID-19.

The rearrangement uses TRBV18 and TRBJ1-3; no reliable D call. V lost 0 bases and J lost 0, with 6 bases in between. CDR3 size: 15 residues. The germline CDR1 and CDR2 sequences are KGHSH and LQKENI. The chain's CDR3 is CASSPPQSSGNTIYF. The CDR3 DNA reads TGTGCCAGCTCACCACCACAGAGCTCTGGAAACACCATATATTTT. The full variable domain, with the rest looked up from reference TRBV18 and TRBJ1-3, is NAGVMQNPRHLVRRRGQEARLRCSPMKGHSHVYWYRQLPEEGLKFMVYLQKENIIDESGMPKERFSAEFPKEGPSILRIQQVVRGDSAAYFCASSPPQSSGNTIYFGEGSWLTVV.

V and J are TRBV18 and TRBJ2-5; 10 bases are a match to TRBD2. CDR1 is KGHSH, CDR2 LQKENI, per germline. CDR3 size: 17 residues. Germline trimming cut 1 base from V and 1 base from J; bases unmatched to any gene: 6. The CDR3 region has the DNA TGTGCCAGCTCACCACTTAGGAGCGGGAGGGCCCAAGAGACCCAGTACTTC. Protein product: CASSPLRSGRAQETQYF.

The chain links TRBV28 to TRBJ2-1, with D maybe TRBD2 (6 bases). The CDR3 covers 18 residues. Trimming shortened V by 3 bases and J by 5 bases, and 23 bases separated the two germline ends. CDR1 is MDHEN, CDR2 SYDVKM, per germline. CDR3 bases: TGTGCCAGCAGTTTGAGCCCGTGGGGAGCCGGGACTCACAATGAGCAGTTCTTC. This sequence encodes CASSLSPWGAGTHNEQFF.

This clone was seen just once. The chain has TRBV18 and TRBJ2-5, with D hard to call. This CDR3 spans 12 amino acids. The germline V gene has CDR1 KGHSH and CDR2 LQKENI. V lost 4 bases and J lost 8, with 11 bases in between. The CDR3 bases are TGTGCCAGCTCACACCCCCGAGGAACCCAGTACTTC. Translated: CASSHPRGTQYF.

The rearrangement joins TRBV23-1 to TRBJ2-3; D possibly corresponds to TRBD1 (6 bases). TRBV23-1 is an ORF for which the function is uncertain. The CDR3 length is 16 residues. V dropped 0 bases and J dropped 4 bases, with 14 bases sitting between them. The CDR3 DNA is TGCGCCAGCAGTCAATCTGTCCAGGGGCGCGCAGATACGCAGTATTTT. It translates to CASSQSVQGRADTQYF.

The chain links TRBV7-9 to TRBJ2-1; D gene uncertain. CDR1 and CDR2 from the germline V gene are SEHNR and FQNEAQ (reference sequence). V lost 5 bases, J lost 3 bases, and 11 bases lay in between. The CDR3 is made up of 14 amino acids. CDR3 residues: CASSPNSVYNEQFF. CDR3 DNA sequence: TGTGCCAGCAGCCCAAACAGTGTCTACAATGAGCAGTTCTTC.

The chain employs TRBV7-8 and TRBJ2-7; 7 nucleotides align to TRBD2. After removal of 5 bases from V and 3 bases from J, the junction contained 7 bases not matched to a gene. Per the germline V gene, CDR1 is SGHVS and CDR2 is FQNEAQ. There are 14 residues in the CDR3. DNA of the CDR3: TGTGCCAGCAGCAGAAGCGGGATCGGCTACGAGCAGTACTTC. Its translation: CASSRSGIGYEQYF.

This clone was seen once. This rearrangement joins TRBV5-6 to TRBJ1-6, with D possibly matching TRBD1 (5 bases). V was trimmed by 5 bases and J by 7 bases, leaving 7 bases between them. In germline, CDR1 is SGHDT, CDR2 YYEEEE. The CDR3 consists of 12 residues. CDR3 in DNA: TGTGCCAGCAGTCCAGGGAATTCACCCCTCCACTTT. Translating it yields CASSPGNSPLHF.

The rearrangement links TRBV5-1 to TRBJ2-1, with 9 nucleotides matching TRBD2. Germline trimming cut 3 bases from V and 5 bases from J; bases unmatched to any gene: 3. Germline V lookup: CDR1 SGHRS, CDR2 YFSETQ. CDR3 length: 14 residues. CDR3 DNA sequence: TGCGCCAGCAGCTGGCGGGGGGGCAACAATGAGCAGTTCTTC. Its translation: CASSWRGGNNEQFF.

The CDR3, as DNA: TGTGCCAGCTCAAGCGACACTGAAGCTTTCTTT. It is translated as CASSSDTEAFF. The genes are TRBV18 and TRBJ1-1; D unresolved. The CDR3 is 11 amino acids. V gave up 5 bases and J gave up 3 bases, with 4 bases separating them. Germline V gene data show CDR1 as KGHSH and CDR2 as LQKENI.

The J gene is TRBJ2-5, the V gene TRBV19, with 9 bases identical to TRBD2. V dropped 5 bases and J dropped 5; count of bases not matched to a gene: 9. The CDR3 runs to 15 residues. CDR1 is LNHDA and CDR2 is SQIVND in the germline V gene (reference sequence). CDR3 loop: CASSGLAGGQETQYF. The CDR3 DNA is TGTGCCAGTAGTGGCCTGGCGGGGGGGCAGGAGACCCAGTACTTC.

The CDR3 loop is CASSSGAGYEQYF. The CDR3 region has the DNA TGTGCCAGCAGTTCGGGAGCGGGCTACGAGCAGTACTTC. The chain couples TRBV12-3 or TRBV12-4 to TRBJ2-7; possibly TRBD2 for D (6 bases). This CDR3 region has 13 residues. Trimming pared 4 bases from V and 3 bases from J, leaving 10 bases between.

V is TRBV19 and J is TRBJ2-5; TRBD2 is a possible D gene (6 bases). The CDR3 is made up of 15 amino acids. Germline CDR1 is LNHDA and CDR2 is SQIVND (reference sequence). Between the trimmed V and J ends, which lost 1 base and 2 bases, there was a span of 11 bases. The CDR3 nucleotides read TGTGCCAGTAGTATAGTTCGGGGGAGACAAGAGACCCAGTACTTC. Its translation: CASSIVRGRQETQYF.

This chain connects TRBV7-2 to TRBJ2-3, with TRBD2 as a possible D gene (5 bases). Looked up from germline, CDR1 is SGHTA and CDR2 is FQGNSA. V lost 1 base and J lost 0, with 8 bases in between. The CDR3 runs 15 residues. The CDR3 sequence: CASSLDRGSTDTQYF. CDR3 nucleotide sequence: TGTGCCAGCAGCTTAGATCGCGGGAGCACAGATACGCAGTATTTT. The full variable domain, with the rest looked up from reference TRBV7-2 and TRBJ2-3, is GAGVSQSPSNKVTEKGKDVELRCDPISGHTALYWYRQSLGQGLEFLIYFQGNSAPDKSGLPSDRFSAERTGGSVSTLTIQRTQQEDSAVYLCASSLDRGSTDTQYFGPGTRLTVL.

The J gene is TRBJ2-1, the V gene TRBV19, with 12 bases identical to TRBD2. V was pared by 10 bases and J by 6 bases, with 7 bases of the junction left unmatched. This CDR3 spans 14 amino acids. Germline-derived CDR1 and CDR2 are LNHDA and SQIVND (reference sequence). CDR3 sequence (DNA): TGTGCCACCCGGACTAGCGGGAACTTCAATGAGCAGTTCTTC. Residues: CATRTSGNFNEQFF.

The chain uses TRBV2 and TRBJ2-1; 8 bases match TRBD1. The CDR3 is made up of 12 amino acids. V dropped 5 bases and J dropped 8; count of bases not matched to a gene: 2. Germline CDR1 is SNHLY and CDR2 is FYNNEI. The CDR3 reads CASSRQGYEQFF. CDR3 DNA sequence: TGTGCCAGCAGTCGACAGGGGTATGAGCAGTTCTTC.

This chain links TRBV18 with TRBJ2-1; 7 bases align to TRBD2. V trimming: 10 bases; J trimming: 5 bases; junction bases outside the gene matches: 8. This CDR3 is built from 13 residues. Germline assignment: CDR1 KGHSH and CDR2 LQKENI. The CDR3 reads CATTSSGNNEQFF. CDR3 in DNA: TGTGCCACAACATCTAGCGGAAACAATGAGCAGTTCTTC.

The chain couples TRBV18 to TRBJ1-2, with a possible D match to TRBD1 (5 bases). Trimming left V 3 bases short and J 3 bases short, with 11 bases between. Per the germline V gene, CDR1 is KGHSH and CDR2 is LQKENI. The CDR3 sequence is 14 residues long. The CDR3 DNA is TGTGCCAGCTCACCCCCCGGACATGACTATGGCTACACCTTC. Translation gives CASSPPGHDYGYTF.

This clone was detected a few times. The chain combines TRBV5-1 with TRBJ1-1, with 7 bases lining up with TRBD1. The V and J ends lost 4 bases and 2 bases, in that order; junction bases with no gene match: 8. Per germline, CDR1 SGHRS and CDR2 YFSETQ. CDR3 length equals 15 residues. CDR3 bases: TGCGCCAGCAGCGTGGAAGGGGGCCGAAACACTGAAGCTTTCTTT. It codes for CASSVEGGRNTEAFF.

The chain is built from TRBV20-1 and TRBJ1-1, with unresolved D. CDR1 is DFQATT, CDR2 SNEGSKA, per germline (reference sequence). This CDR3 region has 11 residues. The V and J ends lost 1 base and 11 bases respectively, with 11 bases between them. CDR3 amino acids: CSARGARRAFF. In DNA form, the CDR3 reads TGCAGTGCTAGAGGGGCCAGAAGGGCTTTCTTT.

The CDR3 protein is CASTDRTGAGNIQYF. In nucleotides, the CDR3 is TGTGCCAGCACCGATAGGACAGGGGCAGGGAACATTCAGTACTTC. This chain links TRBV7-2 with TRBJ2-4; 9 bases match TRBD1. Losses at the gene ends were 7 bases for V and 7 bases for J; bases not matched to a gene: 11. Germline V gene sequence: CDR1 SGHTA, CDR2 FQGNSA. CDR3 size: 15 residues.

V is TRBV7-8 and J is TRBJ2-7, with 7 bases identical to TRBD1. Germline V gives CDR1 SGHVS, CDR2 FQNEAQ. The CDR3 length is 14 residues. The V and J ends lost 1 base and 3 bases, in that order; junction bases with no gene match: 3. Written as DNA, the CDR3 is TGTGCCAGCAGCTTAGTGGGACAGAACTACGAGCAGTACTTC. It encodes CASSLVGQNYEQYF.

The chain joins TRBV5-1 to TRBJ2-2; 8 nucleotides align to TRBD1. This CDR3 comprises 15 residues. Unmatched junction bases numbered 9, after V lost 4 bases and J lost 7 bases. Germline CDR1 is SGHRS and CDR2 is YFSETQ. The CDR3 bases are TGCGCCAGCAGCACCCGGACAGGGTTCGGCGGGGAGCTGTTTTTT. This translates into CASSTRTGFGGELFF.

The genes are TRBV4-1 and TRBJ2-7; TRBD1 matches at 10 bases. Germline CDR1 and CDR2: MGHRA and YSYEKL. This CDR3 has 16 amino acids. With 0 bases clipped from V and 6 bases from J, the junction kept 8 bases outside the gene matches. CDR3 nucleotide sequence: TGCGCCAGCAGCCAAGACCGGGACAGGGGACGGGGCGAGCAGTACTTC. It encodes CASSQDRDRGRGEQYF.